The 32 T cell receptor beta chains given below trace back to one sample, sequenced in a study of read filtering for tumor transcriptome and immune sequencing. This library used roughly 430 ng RNA and molecular barcoded adaptors spanning alpha/delta and beta/gamma chains. TCRdb analysed the reads with MiXCR anew, one entry per CDR3 protein. Here the sample spans 85,000 to 100,000 distinct CDR3 sequences, roughly 21% being singletons. Sequences were obtained from a population of CD138-negative cells sorted from bone marrow. The receptors come from a donor at least 40 years old with multiple myeloma.

This clonotype has at least ten counts. The chain uses TRBV29-1 and TRBJ2-1; 10 bases map to TRBD2. The CDR3 loop spans 11 amino acids. Looked up from germline, CDR1 is SQVTM and CDR2 is ANQGSEA. V was clipped by 2 bases and J by 14 bases; unmatched bases: 3. The CDR3, as DNA: TGCAGCGTTGAACTAGCGGGGGAAAAGTTCTTC. This encodes CSVELAGEKFF.

As to this clonotype: The conserved phenylalanine or tryptophan is not found at the CDR3 terminus, so this likely reflects a read error. The gene calls are TRBV10-2 and TRBJ1-1; possible D gene TRBD1, 5 bases. The CDR3 totals 14 residues. Germline CDR1 is WSHSY and CDR2 is SAAADI. CDR3 in DNA: TGCGCCGGCAGTCTGGGGGGGAAGAACACTGAAGCTTTCTAC. Its translation: CAGSLGGKNTEAFY.

As regards this clonotype: A read error may account for a junction end that differs from germline. J is TRBJ1-4 and V is TRBV20-1; 8 nucleotides agree with TRBD1. Looked up from germline, CDR1 is DFQATT and CDR2 is SNEGSKA (reference sequence). This CDR3 spans 14 amino acids. The CDR3 DNA reads as TGCAGTGCTCCGCGGACAGGGTCGGATAAAAAACTGCTTTTT. Translated, it gives CSAPRTGSDKKLLF.

This clonotype was recorded at least ten times. The gene calls are TRBV7-2 and TRBJ2-5; 7 bases align to TRBD2. This CDR3 contains 15 residues. V lost 1 base to trimming and J lost 5 bases; unmatched junction nucleotides: 7. From germline, CDR1 is SGHTA and CDR2 FQGNSA. Here the CDR3 DNA reads TGTGCCAGCAGCTTAGTTCGGACTAGGGCCGAGACCCAGTACTTC. Protein: CASSLVRTRAETQYF.

The CDR3 is CASRMTAPYEQYF. The DNA for the CDR3 is TGTGCCAGTAGAATGACAGCTCCCTACGAGCAGTACTTC. The chain joins TRBV19 to TRBJ2-7; possibly TRBD1 for D (5 bases). CDR1 is LNHDA, CDR2 SQIVND, per germline (reference sequence). The CDR3 runs 13 residues. V dropped 6 bases and J dropped 2 bases, with 11 bases sitting between them.

Ten or more counts support this clonotype. The gene calls are TRBV7-2 and TRBJ2-3; either TRBD1 or TRBD2 may fit D (5 bases each). V lost 5 bases and J 6 bases, leaving 21 bases between the germline ends. CDR3 size: 16 residues. The germline gives CDR1 SGHTA, CDR2 FQGNSA. CDR3 in DNA: TGTGCCAGCAGCCTGGGTGGGGGACCTCCGACCGATACGCAGTATTTT. This translates into CASSLGGGPPTDTQYF.

This clonotype was seen repeatedly, ten times or more. The chain employs TRBV11-2 and TRBJ2-5; no reliable D call. V lost 4 bases, J lost 4 bases, and 4 bases lay in between. Per the germline V gene, CDR1 is SGHAT and CDR2 is FQNNGV. The CDR3 runs 11 residues. CDR3 loop: CASSSGETQYF. The CDR3 DNA follows: TGTGCCAGCAGCTCCGGAGAGACCCAGTACTTC.

CDR3 nucleotide sequence: TGTGCCAGCAGTTTGTCGCAGGGGGCGAGTAATGAGCAGTTCTTC. It encodes CASSLSQGASNEQFF. J is TRBJ2-1 and V is TRBV12-3 or TRBV12-4; 8 bases align to TRBD1. Trimming at V came to 3 bases and at J to 7 bases, leaving 8 bases not matched to a gene. This CDR3 contains 15 residues.

This clonotype was counted a few times. This sequence joins TRBV25-1 and TRBJ2-5; 11 nucleotides line up with TRBD1. The V and J ends lost 4 bases and 4 bases, in that order; junction bases with no gene match: 8. CDR1 MGHDK and CDR2 SYGVNS come from the germline V gene. This CDR3 spans 16 amino acids. The chain's CDR3 is CASSADRGRSLETQYF. CDR3 coding DNA: TGTGCCAGCAGTGCGGACAGGGGGCGGTCGCTAGAGACCCAGTACTTC. The complete variable domain, with remaining parts taken from reference TRBV25-1 and TRBJ2-5, reads EADIYQTPRYLVIGTGKKITLECSQTMGHDKMYWYQQDPGMELHLIHYSYGVNSTEKGDLSSESTVSRIRTEHFPLTLESARPSHTSQYLCASSADRGRSLETQYFGPGTRLLVL.

The chain uses TRBV20-1 and TRBJ2-3, with D perhaps matching TRBD1 or TRBD2 (5 bases each). Germline-derived CDR1 and CDR2 are DFQATT and SNEGSKA (reference sequence). The CDR3 contains 14 residues. The germline V and J ends were trimmed by 3 bases and 2 bases, with 12 bases remaining between them. The CDR3 coding sequence is TGCAGTGCTAGGGGTTGGGGGAACACAGATACGCAGTATTTT. Protein: CSARGWGNTDTQYF.

Many counts were recorded for this clonotype. The chain couples TRBV7-9 to TRBJ2-2; 11 nucleotides line up with TRBD2. This CDR3 comprises 16 residues. Germline V CDR1 and CDR2: SEHNR, FQNEAQ (reference sequence). The junction had 6 bases not matched to a gene; V was cut back by 5 bases and J by 4 bases. This CDR3 is CASSPLAGGSTGELFF. CDR3 DNA: TGTGCCAGCAGCCCCTTAGCGGGGGGGAGCACCGGGGAGCTGTTTTTT.

For this clonotype: A clone one base away is much larger, so this may be a read error. The chain has TRBV18 and TRBJ2-6; D might be TRBD1 (5 bases). Per the germline V gene, CDR1 is KGHSH and CDR2 is LQKENI. The length of the CDR3 is 17 residues. CDR3 sequence reads: CASSLGIRNSGANVLIF. CDR3 bases: TGTGCCAGCTCACTCGGTATACGGAACTCTGGGGCCAACGTCCTGATTTTC.

This clonotype was picked up a small number of times. This chain links TRBV28 with TRBJ1-5; the match to TRBD1 covers 7 bases. Losses at the gene ends were 7 bases for V and 0 bases for J; bases not matched to a gene: 9. The germline gives CDR1 MDHEN, CDR2 SYDVKM. The CDR3 contains 16 residues. The chain's CDR3 is CASTHPGQNSNQPQHF. CDR3 coding DNA: TGTGCCAGCACCCATCCGGGACAGAATAGCAATCAGCCCCAGCATTTT.

Comments on this clonotype: The junction departs from the called germline gene at one end, perhaps through a read error. The CDR3 protein is CATSYPGPGTDTRYF. The CDR3 DNA reads as TGTGCCACCAGTTACCCGGGGCCCGGCACAGATACGCGGTATTTT. This rearrangement joins TRBV24-1 to TRBJ2-3; perhaps D is TRBD1 or TRBD2 (5 bases each). The CDR3 sequence is 15 residues long. CDR1 and CDR2 (germline): KGHDR, SFDVKD.

A single count supports this clonotype. The chain links TRBV3-1 to TRBJ1-5, with D possibly TRBD1 on 5 matching bases. Trimming removed 1 base at V and 2 bases at J, with 12 bases between. CDR3 size: 16 residues. Germline CDR1 reads LGHDT; CDR2 reads YNNKEL (reference sequence). The CDR3 DNA reads TGTGCCAGCAGCCAAGGCGCGGGGGGGGGCAATCAGCCCCAGCATTTT. Translated, it gives CASSQGAGGGNQPQHF.

This clonotype occurred a few times. This chain links TRBV4-1 with TRBJ2-3; 7 nucleotides align to TRBD2. The CDR3 is 18 amino acids. The V and J ends lost 3 bases and 4 bases, in that order; junction bases with no gene match: 16. Germline V gives CDR1 MGHRA, CDR2 YSYEKL. CDR3 coding DNA: TGCGCCAGCAGCCAGGACGCGGGACTAAGCGGGGCAGCAGATACGCAGTATTTT. Residues: CASSQDAGLSGAADTQYF.

Turning to this clonotype: This may be a read error: a much more frequent sequence differs by one nucleotide. The CDR3 carries no conserved terminal phenylalanine or tryptophan, so it likely arises from a read error. The V and J genes are TRBV28 and TRBJ2-3, with 8 bases that match TRBD2. Germline V gene lookup returns CDR1 MDHEN and CDR2 SYDVKM. The CDR3 runs 14 residues. V lost 9 bases, J lost 4 bases, and 9 bases stayed unmatched. As DNA, the CDR3 is TGTGCCAGTAATACCGCGGGGGGACCAGATACGCAGTATCTT. Residues: CASNTAGGPDTQYL.

The sample holds many counts of this clonotype. The chain couples TRBV5-1 to TRBJ2-3, with 8 bases identical to TRBD1. V lost 0 bases, J lost 0 bases, and 3 bases stayed unmatched. Germline V CDR1 and CDR2: SGHRS, YFSETQ. The CDR3 loop spans 16 amino acids. The CDR3 protein is CASSLDGTGSTDTQYF. CDR3 coding DNA: TGCGCCAGCAGCTTGGATGGGACAGGAAGCACAGATACGCAGTATTTT.

The table lists this clonotype with a count of one. The conserved phenylalanine or tryptophan normally closing the CDR3 is absent here, so this likely arose from a read error. This chain connects TRBV4-1 to TRBJ2-1; D possibly matches TRBD1 or TRBD2 (5 bases each). This CDR3 comprises 16 residues. Germline CDR1 and CDR2: MGHRA and YSYEKL. The CDR3 DNA reads TGCGCCAGCAGCCAAGTAACGGGGACGTCCTACAAGGAGCAGTTCCTC. Protein: CASSQVTGTSYKEQFL.

This clonotype has a count of ten or more. J is TRBJ2-1 and V is TRBV5-1; 12 bases line up with TRBD2. Unmatched junction bases numbered 13, after V lost 6 bases and J lost 0 bases. The CDR3 sequence is 19 residues long. Germline CDR1 SGHRS, CDR2 YFSETQ. CDR3 in DNA: TGCGCCAGCACCATTGGCACTAGCGGGGGGATTAGCTCCTACAATGAGCAGTTCTTC. This encodes CASTIGTSGGISSYNEQFF.

This clonotype has ten or more counts. This chain connects TRBV12-3 or TRBV12-4 to TRBJ2-1; D is perhaps TRBD2 (5 bases). The length of the CDR3 is 10 residues. V lost 6 bases, J lost 11 bases, and 8 bases lay in between. In DNA, the CDR3 is TGTGCCAGCAGCCGAGGGCAGCAGTTCTTC. It codes for CASSRGQQFF.

The chain couples TRBV28 to TRBJ1-2, with 10 bases identical to TRBD1. From germline, CDR1 is MDHEN and CDR2 SYDVKM. The CDR3 spans 14 residues. J was trimmed by 8 bases and V by 6 bases; bases with no gene match: 9. The CDR3 reads CASSQDRGLQGYTF. CDR3 nucleotides: TGTGCCAGCAGCCAAGACAGGGGGCTACAGGGCTACACCTTC.

This chain uses TRBV5-4 with TRBJ2-5, with D perhaps TRBD1 (5 bases). The CDR3 is made up of 13 amino acids. In germline, CDR1 is SGHNT, CDR2 YYREEE (reference sequence). V gave up 4 bases and J gave up 3 bases, with 10 bases separating them. The DNA for the CDR3 is TGTGCCAGCAGCGGGGCTGGAGAAGAGACCCAGTACTTC. Protein: CASSGAGEETQYF.

DNA of the CDR3: TGTGCCAGTAGTCTACAGGGTTACACCGGGGAGCTGTTTTTT. Translating it yields CASSLQGYTGELFF. V gene TRBV19 combines with J gene TRBJ2-2, with D perhaps TRBD1 (6 bases). The V end lost 5 bases, the J end lost 3 bases, and 10 bases lay between the germline ends. Germline CDR1 LNHDA, CDR2 SQIVND (reference sequence). The CDR3 runs 14 residues.

As to this clonotype: This could be a read error, since a much larger clone is one nucleotide away. CDR3 sequence: CASARRETQYF. CDR3 DNA sequence: TGCGCCAGCGCTCGTAGGGAGACCCAGTACTTC. The chain employs TRBV5-1 and TRBJ2-5, with D uncertain. There are 11 residues in the CDR3. V lost 7 bases and J 5 bases, leaving 9 bases between the germline ends. CDR1 is SGHRS, CDR2 YFSETQ, per germline.

This clonotype was seen more than once but under ten times. A single base separates this from a much larger clone, so it may be a read error. The chain is built from TRBV11-2 and TRBJ1-4; D ambiguous. CDR3 length: 15 residues. Germline CDR1 and CDR2: SGHAT and FQNNGV. CDR3 sequence reads: CACSLGFRANEKLFF. For the CDR3, the DNA is TGTGCCTGCAGCTTAGGTTTCCGAGCTAATGAAAAACTGTTTTTT.

This clonotype showed up many times. The V gene is TRBV28, the J gene TRBJ2-5; D gene uncertain. Germline V gene lookup returns CDR1 MDHEN and CDR2 SYDVKM. V was shortened by 4 bases and J by 1 base, with 7 bases between the two germline ends. The CDR3 is 13 residues long. The CDR3 here is CASSWTAQETQYF. The CDR3 DNA reads TGTGCCAGCAGTTGGACGGCCCAAGAGACCCAGTACTTC. Variable domain in full (rest from reference TRBV28 and TRBJ2-5): DVKVTQSSRYLVKRTGEKVFLECVQDMDHENMFWYRQDPGLGLRLIYFSYDVKMKEKGDIPEGYSVSREKKERFSLILESASTNQTSMYLCASSWTAQETQYFGPGTRLLVL.

The table lists this clonotype with a few counts. The gene calls are TRBV16 and TRBJ1-5; 9 bases align to TRBD1. Germline V CDR1 and CDR2: KGHSY, FQNENV. CDR3 length: 16 residues. V lost 2 bases to trimming and J lost 5 bases; unmatched junction nucleotides: 7. As DNA, the CDR3 is TGTGCCAGCAGCCAACCTACAGGGGGCATTCATCAGCCCCAGCATTTT. Translating it yields CASSQPTGGIHQPQHF.

A single count supports this clonotype. This likely reflects a read error, since a far larger clone is one base away. The chain uses TRBV28 and TRBJ1-6, with 7 bases that match TRBD1. Germline values: CDR1 MDHEN, CDR2 SYDVKM. This CDR3 region has 12 residues. DNA of the CDR3: TGTGCCAGCAGTACATCGACAGGGTTGAGAGTCTTT. This encodes CASSTSTGLRVF. The full variable domain, completed using reference TRBV28 and TRBJ1-6, is DVKVTQSSRYLVKRTGEKVFLECVQDMDHENMFWYRQDPGLGLRLIYFSYDVKMKEKGDIPEGYSVSREKKERFSLILESASTNQTSMYLCASSTSTGLRVFGNGTRLTVT.

Of note for this clonotype: With a much larger clone just one base away, this may be a read error. It is likely a read error, because the conserved phenylalanine at the end of the CDR3 is missing. The gene calls are TRBV5-1 and TRBJ2-2, with TRBD1 matching over 9 bases. The germline CDR1 and CDR2 sequences are SGHRS and YFSETQ. The junction had 10 bases not matched to a gene; V was cut back by 4 bases and J by 6 bases. This CDR3 is built from 16 residues. CDR3 nucleotides: TGCGCCAGCAGCGTAACACAGGGGGCCCCCCCCGGGGAGCTGTTTTCT. Its translation is CASSVTQGAPPGELFS.

This clonotype occurred many times. V and J are TRBV7-9 and TRBJ1-4, with 10 nucleotides matching TRBD1. Unmatched junction bases numbered 7, after V lost 1 base and J lost 8 bases. Per the germline V gene, CDR1 is SEHNR and CDR2 is FQNEAQ (reference sequence). The CDR3 extends over 16 amino acids. CDR3 sequence reads: CASSLGSWDRGEKLFF. The DNA of the CDR3 is TGTGCCAGCAGCTTAGGTAGCTGGGACAGGGGCGAAAAACTGTTTTTT.

This clonotype was seen only a few times. The chain links TRBV18 to TRBJ1-2; D is perhaps TRBD1 (5 bases). CDR3 length: 16 residues. Germline V gene sequence: CDR1 KGHSH, CDR2 LQKENI. V lost 2 bases, J lost 1 base, and 14 bases lay in between. CDR3 nucleotides: TGTGCCAGCTCACCATCAAGACAGTCCCGTAACTATGGCTACACCTTC. This gives the protein CASSPSRQSRNYGYTF.